A single sample gave rise to the 15 T cell receptor beta chains below, sequenced in a study of technical replicates of blood from four donors. The data were produced by immunoSEQ multiplex PCR, yet TCRdb's version contains in-frame clones alone and is incomplete. The sample yields around 70,000 clones, about 97% seen once. Sequencing input: T cells isolated from PBMCs. Receptors originate from a human donor in good health.

This chain connects TRBV5-4 to TRBJ1-2; maybe TRBD1 (5 bases). This CDR3 region has 15 residues. Germline CDR1 SGHNT, CDR2 YYREEE (reference sequence). V gave up 9 bases and J gave up 8 bases, with 26 bases separating them. The CDR3 here is CATHPRGVGIVGYTF. The CDR3 DNA is TGTGCCACACACCCTAGGGGTGTGGGGATTGTCGGCTACACCTTC.

The chain couples TRBV11-2 to TRBJ1-1, with 10 bases lining up with TRBD1. The CDR3 totals 14 residues. Germline V gene data show CDR1 as SGHAT and CDR2 as FQNNGV. Trimming at V came to 4 bases and at J to 4 bases, leaving 3 bases not matched to a gene. CDR3 DNA sequence: TGTGCCAGCAGCTGGGGACAGGGGAGCACTGAAGCTTTCTTT. Protein sequence: CASSWGQGSTEAFF.

The V and J genes are TRBV27 and TRBJ1-2; TRBD1 is a possible D gene (5 bases). V lost 2 bases and J lost 8, with 12 bases in between. This CDR3 is 13 amino acids long. Per the germline V gene, CDR1 is MNHEY and CDR2 is SMNVEV (reference sequence). The CDR3 DNA reads as TGTGCCAGCAGTTTAGGGGGGGGAAGCGGCTACACCTTC. It translates to CASSLGGGSGYTF.

The chain is built from TRBV19 and TRBJ1-2; D is unresolved. With 5 bases removed from V and 2 bases from J, the gap between germline ends came to 15 bases. Germline assignment: CDR1 LNHDA and CDR2 SQIVND (reference sequence). The CDR3 has 15 amino acids. This CDR3 reads CASSLSNTENYGYTF. The CDR3 bases are TGTGCCAGTAGTCTTTCAAATACTGAGAACTATGGCTACACCTTC.

V is TRBV6-1 and J is TRBJ2-5; D is ambiguous. Trimming left V 2 bases short and J 5 bases short, with 9 bases between. Germline lookup yields CDR1 MNHNS and CDR2 SASEGT. There are 13 residues in the CDR3. CDR3 coding DNA: TGTGCCAGCAGTGAAATCGTCCTGGAGACCCAGTACTTC. Protein sequence: CASSEIVLETQYF.

The V call is TRBV7-2, the J call TRBJ2-1; 10 bases align to TRBD2. CDR1 and CDR2 from the germline V gene are SGHTA and FQGNSA. The V and J ends lost 5 bases and 4 bases, in that order; junction bases with no gene match: 11. The CDR3 consists of 17 residues. For the CDR3, the DNA is TGTGCCAGCAGCCCAAACCTTATTAGCGGGAGGTACAATGAGCAGTTCTTC. Translated: CASSPNLISGRYNEQFF.

CDR3 protein: CASSLYRDREYNEQFF. The CDR3 nucleotides are TGTGCCAGCAGCTTGTACCGGGACAGGGAGTACAATGAGCAGTTCTTC. This chain links TRBV5-6 with TRBJ2-1; 9 bases match TRBD1. Losses at the gene ends were 1 base for V and 4 bases for J; bases not matched to a gene: 6. This CDR3 spans 16 amino acids. Germline loops: CDR1 SGHDT, CDR2 YYEEEE.

This chain links TRBV29-1 with TRBJ2-1, with 8 bases matching TRBD1. This CDR3 is built from 13 residues. V trimming: 7 bases; J trimming: 0 bases; junction bases outside the gene matches: 2. Germline V gene sequence: CDR1 SQVTM, CDR2 ANQGSEA. The CDR3 sequence is CSATGGSYNEQFF. CDR3 DNA: TGCAGCGCTACAGGGGGCTCCTACAATGAGCAGTTCTTC.

The V gene is TRBV7-6, the J gene TRBJ2-3; maybe TRBD2 (6 bases). The germline CDR1 and CDR2 sequences are SGHVS and FNYEAQ. The V end lost 5 bases, the J end lost 5 bases, and 17 bases lay between the germline ends. This CDR3 is 15 amino acids long. The CDR3 reads CASSPRGGSGDTQYF. DNA of the CDR3: TGTGCCAGCAGCCCCCGTGGGGGGAGTGGAGATACGCAGTATTTT. The whole variable domain, remainder taken from reference TRBV7-6 and TRBJ2-3, is GAGVSQSPRYKVTKRGQDVALRCDPISGHVSLYWYRQALGQGPEFLTYFNYEAQQDKSGLPNDRFSAERPEGSISTLTIQRTEQRDSAMYRCASSPRGGSGDTQYFGPGTRLTVL.

This chain connects TRBV27 to TRBJ2-7; a weak D match, TRBD1 (5 bases). The germline V gene encodes CDR1 MNHEY and CDR2 SMNVEV (reference sequence). The ends were cut back, 5 bases at V and 0 bases at J, with 14 bases in the middle. The CDR3 sequence is 15 residues long. The CDR3 region has the DNA TGTGCCAGCAGTCAAGGAACAGGAGTCTCCTACGAGCAGTACTTC. Translated, it gives CASSQGTGVSYEQYF.

V is TRBV7-9 and J is TRBJ1-5, with D possibly being TRBD1 (5 bases). The CDR3 consists of 11 residues. V was trimmed by 4 bases and J by 15 bases, leaving 13 bases between them. From germline, CDR1 is SEHNR and CDR2 FQNEAQ (reference sequence). The CDR3 nucleotides are TGTGCCAGCAGCTATGGGAGGGGATTGCATTTT. Protein sequence: CASSYGRGLHF.

This chain connects TRBV5-6 to TRBJ2-7; D not resolved. The ends were cut back, 0 bases at V and 0 bases at J, with 7 bases in the middle. CDR3 length equals 14 residues. Germline assignment: CDR1 SGHDT and CDR2 YYEEEE. The CDR3 sequence is CASSLAGASYEQYF. DNA for the CDR3: TGTGCCAGCAGCTTGGCCGGTGCCTCCTACGAGCAGTACTTC.

This clone was seen just once. The V gene is TRBV7-2, the J gene TRBJ2-7; TRBD2 is a possible D gene (5 bases). Germline CDR1 reads SGHTA; CDR2 reads FQGNSA. This CDR3 contains 15 residues. V lost 1 base and J 2 bases, leaving 12 bases between the germline ends. The CDR3 loop is CASSLGSGNPYEQYF. The CDR3 DNA is TGTGCCAGCAGCTTAGGTTCGGGAAACCCCTACGAGCAGTACTTC.

The sample holds one count of this clone. This sequence joins TRBV11-2 and TRBJ1-4; D is ambiguous. The germline V gene has CDR1 SGHAT and CDR2 FQNNGV. The CDR3 has 13 residues. The germline V and J ends were trimmed by 0 bases and 7 bases, with 6 bases remaining between them. CDR3 coding DNA: TGTGCCAGCAGCTTAGATCTGCGTGAAAAACTGTTTTTT. It is translated as CASSLDLREKLFF.

The genes are TRBV6-6 and TRBJ2-7, with unresolved D. This CDR3 region has 11 residues. Germline values: CDR1 MNHNY, CDR2 SVGAGI (reference sequence). V lost 5 bases, J lost 3 bases, and 5 bases lay in between. The CDR3 region has the DNA TGTGCCAGCAGTCCCCTCTACGAGCAGTACTTC. It translates to CASSPLYEQYF.